Listed below are T cell receptor beta chains from one sample, sequenced in a study of blood T cell repertoires in COVID-19. Produced via immunoSEQ multiplex PCR; TCRdb's table is partial and in-frame only. This sample has around 300,000 clones, with around 88% found just once. Sample: peripheral blood. These TCRs come from a woman between 25 and 40 years old who had recovered from COVID-19. Each CDR3 is given without its conserved first and last residue. D genes are given only for firm matches. A clone size is listed for some rows: how often the clone was seen (once, few, many), or a class if it is expanded.

TRBV7-9	TRBJ2-5	-	-	ASRARETQY
TRBV27	TRBJ2-7	-	-	ASSLAGWTSYEQY
TRBV6-5	TRBJ2-7	-	TRBD1	ASSDSGQLTYEQY
TRBV11-1	TRBJ1-1	-	-	ASSLERRTEAF
TRBV6-6	TRBJ2-7	-	TRBD2	ASSPAATSGRSYEQY
TRBV9	TRBJ2-7	-	TRBD2	ASSVSLAGSYEQY
TRBV7-9	TRBJ2-7	-	TRBD2	ASSSGDSYEQY
TRBV6-2/TRBV6-3	TRBJ2-7	once	-	ASSYNRFGQY
TRBV18	TRBJ2-7	-	-	ASSPNRGAYEQY
TRBV15	TRBJ2-1	few	-	ATSRDKGGTSSYNEQF
TRBV24-1	TRBJ1-2	-	TRBD1	ATSDGTARGGYT
TRBV2	TRBJ2-5	-	TRBD2	ASSSFGTSQETQY
TRBV28	TRBJ2-7	-	-	ASSLGGGASYEQY
TRBV10-3	TRBJ2-1	-	-	AILTGWNEQF
TRBV6-5	TRBJ2-1	-	-	ASSTQGSLDNEQF
TRBV6-5	TRBJ1-1	once	TRBD1	ASSLGQLNTEAF
TRBV3-1/TRBV3-2	TRBJ2-7	-	TRBD2	ASGTSGGLSYEQY
TRBV18	TRBJ2-4	-	-	ASSPQLRAAKNIQY
TRBV19	TRBJ2-1	-	TRBD2	ASSILAGGMNEQF
TRBV11-3	TRBJ2-2	-	-	ASSPGVAGELF
TRBV6-5	TRBJ1-1	-	TRBD1	ASSRTGMAEAF
TRBV27	TRBJ1-1	-	-	ASSSRTVMNTEAF
TRBV12-3/TRBV12-4	TRBJ2-5	-	-	ASSFSRQETQY
TRBV27	TRBJ2-7	-	-	ASSLSILSYEQY
TRBV6-2/TRBV6-3	TRBJ1-5	-	-	ASSYVFRVRQPQH
TRBV3-1/TRBV3-2	TRBJ1-3	-	-	ASSPPRRAGNTIY
TRBV29-1	TRBJ1-1	-	-	SVATPGAEAF
TRBV6-6	TRBJ2-3	-	TRBD1	ASSLDRVGTDTQY
TRBV5-1	TRBJ2-1	-	-	ASSQGLYNEQF
TRBV5-8	TRBJ2-5	-	TRBD2	ASSFGAGPAGEETQY
TRBV5-1	TRBJ2-3	-	TRBD2	ASATTSGYTDTQY
TRBV30	TRBJ2-1	-	-	AWGGASYNEQF
TRBV6-5	TRBJ2-5	-	TRBD1	ASSYLQGAMETQY
TRBV5-6	TRBJ2-7	-	TRBD1	ASSLAGQGYEQY
TRBV11-2	TRBJ1-1	-	-	ASSLGGNTEAF
TRBV18	TRBJ1-5	-	-	ASSPGQGYNQPQH
TRBV10-3	TRBJ1-1	-	-	AISEAGVNTEAF
TRBV11-2	TRBJ2-1	-	-	ASSRLDNNEQF
TRBV9	TRBJ1-2	-	-	ASSVDLADYGYT
TRBV2	TRBJ2-1	-	-	ASSEALLLGAVNSYNEQF